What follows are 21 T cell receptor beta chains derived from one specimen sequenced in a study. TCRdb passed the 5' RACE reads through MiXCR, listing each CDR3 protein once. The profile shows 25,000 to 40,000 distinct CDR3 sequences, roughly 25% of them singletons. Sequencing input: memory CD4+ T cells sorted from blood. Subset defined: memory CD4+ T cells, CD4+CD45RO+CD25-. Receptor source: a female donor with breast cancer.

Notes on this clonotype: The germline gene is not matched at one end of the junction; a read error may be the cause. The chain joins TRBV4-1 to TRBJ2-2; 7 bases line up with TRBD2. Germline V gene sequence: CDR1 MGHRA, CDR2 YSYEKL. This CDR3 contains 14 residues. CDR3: CANSGVGGTGELFF. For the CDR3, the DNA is TGCGCCAACAGCGGGGTCGGGGGCACCGGGGAGCTGTTTTTT.

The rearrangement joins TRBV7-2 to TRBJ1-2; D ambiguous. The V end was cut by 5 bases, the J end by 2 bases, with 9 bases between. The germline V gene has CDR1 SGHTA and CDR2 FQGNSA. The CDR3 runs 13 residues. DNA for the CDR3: TGTGCCAGCAGCGCTTACTTAAACTATGGCTACACCTTC. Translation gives CASSAYLNYGYTF. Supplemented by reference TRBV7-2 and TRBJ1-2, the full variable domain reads GAGVSQSPSNKVTEKGKDVELRCDPISGHTALYWYRQSLGQGLEFLIYFQGNSAPDKSGLPSDRFSAERTGGSVSTLTIQRTQQEDSAVYLCASSAYLNYGYTFGSGTRLTVV.

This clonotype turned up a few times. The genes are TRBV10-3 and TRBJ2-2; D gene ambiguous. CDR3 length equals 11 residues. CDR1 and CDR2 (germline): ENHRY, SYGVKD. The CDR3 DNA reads TGTGTCACAGCGAACACCGGGGAGCTGTTTTTT. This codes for CVTANTGELFF.

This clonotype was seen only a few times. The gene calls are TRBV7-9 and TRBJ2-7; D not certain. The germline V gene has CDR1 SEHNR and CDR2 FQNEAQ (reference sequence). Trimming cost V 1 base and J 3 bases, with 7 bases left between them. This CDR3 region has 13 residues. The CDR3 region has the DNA TGTGCCAGCAGCTTAGGGGGTTTCTACGAGCAGTACTTC. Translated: CASSLGGFYEQYF.

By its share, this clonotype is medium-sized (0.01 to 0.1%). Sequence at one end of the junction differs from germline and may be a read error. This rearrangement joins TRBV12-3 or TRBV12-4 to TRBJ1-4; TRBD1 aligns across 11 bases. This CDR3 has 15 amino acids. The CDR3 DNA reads TGTGCCAGCAGCCGGACAGGGGGCCAGAATGAGAAACTGTTTTTT. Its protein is CASSRTGGQNEKLFF.

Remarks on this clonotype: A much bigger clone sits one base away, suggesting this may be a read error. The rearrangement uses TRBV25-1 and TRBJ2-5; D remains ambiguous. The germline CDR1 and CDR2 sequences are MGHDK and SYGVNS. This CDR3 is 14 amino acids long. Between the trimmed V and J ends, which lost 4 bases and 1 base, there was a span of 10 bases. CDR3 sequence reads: CASSAPPGQETQYF. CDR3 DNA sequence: TGTGCCAGCAGTGCCCCGCCTGGCCAAGAGACCCAGTACTTC. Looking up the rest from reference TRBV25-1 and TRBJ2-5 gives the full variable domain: EADIYQTPRYLVIGTGKKITLECSQTMGHDKMYWYQQDPGMELHLIHYSYGVNSTEKGDLSSESTVSRIRTEHFPLTLESARPSHTSQYLCASSAPPGQETQYFGPGTRLLVL.

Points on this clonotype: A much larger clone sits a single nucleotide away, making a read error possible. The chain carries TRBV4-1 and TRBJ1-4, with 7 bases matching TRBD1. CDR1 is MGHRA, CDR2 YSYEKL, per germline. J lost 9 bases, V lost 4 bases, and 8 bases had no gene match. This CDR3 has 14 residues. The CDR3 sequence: CASSRQGRDKKLFF. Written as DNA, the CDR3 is TGCGCCAGCAGCCGACAGGGACGGGATAAAAAACTGTTTTTT.

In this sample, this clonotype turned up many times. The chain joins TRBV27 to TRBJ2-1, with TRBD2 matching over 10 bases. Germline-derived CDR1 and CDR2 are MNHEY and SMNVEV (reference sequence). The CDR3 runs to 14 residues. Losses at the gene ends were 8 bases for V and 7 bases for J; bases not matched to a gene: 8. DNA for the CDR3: TGTGCCAGCTTCACTAGCGGGGTCGTGAATGAGCAGTTCTTC. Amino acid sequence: CASFTSGVVNEQFF.

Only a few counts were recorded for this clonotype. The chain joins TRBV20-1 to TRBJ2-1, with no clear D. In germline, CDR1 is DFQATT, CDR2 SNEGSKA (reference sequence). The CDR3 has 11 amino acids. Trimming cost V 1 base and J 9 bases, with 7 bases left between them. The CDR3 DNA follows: TGCAGTGCTAGAGTTGGCGTTGAGCAGTTCTTC. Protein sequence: CSARVGVEQFF.

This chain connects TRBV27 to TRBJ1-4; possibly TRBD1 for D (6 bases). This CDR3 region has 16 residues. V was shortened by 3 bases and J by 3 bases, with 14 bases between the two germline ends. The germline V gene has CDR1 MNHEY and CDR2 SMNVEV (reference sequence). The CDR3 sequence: CASSFQGMGSNEKLFF. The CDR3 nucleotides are TGTGCCAGCAGTTTTCAGGGGATGGGATCTAATGAAAAACTGTTTTTT.

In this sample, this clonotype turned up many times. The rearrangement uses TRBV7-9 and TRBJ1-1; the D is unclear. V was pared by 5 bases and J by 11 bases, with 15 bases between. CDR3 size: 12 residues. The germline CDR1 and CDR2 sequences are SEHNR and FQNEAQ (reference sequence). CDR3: CASSPNRGLAFF. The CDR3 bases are TGTGCCAGCAGCCCCAATCGGGGTCTTGCTTTCTTT.

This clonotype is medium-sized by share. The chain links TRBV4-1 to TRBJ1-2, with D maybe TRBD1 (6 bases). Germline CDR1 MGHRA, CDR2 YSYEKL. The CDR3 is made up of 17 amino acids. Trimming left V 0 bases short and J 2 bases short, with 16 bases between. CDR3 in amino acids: CASSQDTGRVSNYGYTF. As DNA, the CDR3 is TGCGCCAGCAGCCAAGATACAGGGAGGGTTTCCAACTATGGCTACACCTTC.

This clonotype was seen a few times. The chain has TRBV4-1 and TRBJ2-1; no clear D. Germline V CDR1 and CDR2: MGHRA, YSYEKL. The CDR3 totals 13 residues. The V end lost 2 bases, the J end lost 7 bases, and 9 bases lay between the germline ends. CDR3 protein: CASSQRYFNEQFF. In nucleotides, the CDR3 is TGCGCCAGCAGCCAAAGATACTTTAATGAGCAGTTCTTC.

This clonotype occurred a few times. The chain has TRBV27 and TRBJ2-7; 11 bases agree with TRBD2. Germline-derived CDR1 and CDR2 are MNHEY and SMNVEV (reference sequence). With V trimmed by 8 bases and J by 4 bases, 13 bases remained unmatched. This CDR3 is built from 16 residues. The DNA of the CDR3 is TGTGCCAGCGGGCTAGCGGGAGGCTCCTGGGAATACGAGCAGTACTTC. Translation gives CASGLAGGSWEYEQYF.

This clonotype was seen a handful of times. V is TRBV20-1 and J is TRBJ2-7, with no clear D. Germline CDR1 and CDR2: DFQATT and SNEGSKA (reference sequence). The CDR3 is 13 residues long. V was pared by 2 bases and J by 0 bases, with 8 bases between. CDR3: CSARWGSSYEQYF. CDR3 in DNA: TGCAGTGCTAGATGGGGATCCTCCTACGAGCAGTACTTC.

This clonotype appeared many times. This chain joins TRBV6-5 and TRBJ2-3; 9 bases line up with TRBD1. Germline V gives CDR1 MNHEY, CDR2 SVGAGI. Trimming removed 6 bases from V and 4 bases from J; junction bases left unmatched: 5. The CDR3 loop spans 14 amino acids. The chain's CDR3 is CASRRGTGSDTQYF. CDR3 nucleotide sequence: TGTGCCAGCAGAAGAGGGACAGGGTCAGATACGCAGTATTTT.

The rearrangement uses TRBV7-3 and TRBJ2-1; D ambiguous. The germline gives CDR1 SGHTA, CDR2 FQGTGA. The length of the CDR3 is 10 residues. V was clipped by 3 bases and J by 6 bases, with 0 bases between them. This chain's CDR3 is CASSFNEQFF. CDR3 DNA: TGTGCCAGCAGCTTCAATGAGCAGTTCTTC.

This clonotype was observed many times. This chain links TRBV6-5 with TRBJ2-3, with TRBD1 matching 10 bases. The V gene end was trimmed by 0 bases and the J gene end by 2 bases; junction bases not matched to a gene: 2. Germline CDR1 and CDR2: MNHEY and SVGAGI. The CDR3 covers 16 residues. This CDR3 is CASSYSGTGVTDTQYF. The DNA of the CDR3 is TGTGCCAGCAGTTACTCTGGGACAGGGGTCACAGATACGCAGTATTTT.

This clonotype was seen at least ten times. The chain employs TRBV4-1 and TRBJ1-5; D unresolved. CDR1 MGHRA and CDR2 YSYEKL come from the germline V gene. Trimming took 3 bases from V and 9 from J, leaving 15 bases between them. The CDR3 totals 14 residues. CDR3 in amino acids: CASSQEHGVGPQHF. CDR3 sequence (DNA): TGCGCCAGCAGCCAGGAGCACGGGGTGGGGCCCCAGCATTTT.

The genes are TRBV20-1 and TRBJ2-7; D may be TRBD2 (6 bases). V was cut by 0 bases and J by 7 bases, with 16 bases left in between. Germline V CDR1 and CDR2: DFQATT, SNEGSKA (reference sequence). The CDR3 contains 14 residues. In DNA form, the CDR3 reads TGCAGTGCTAGAGATCCGGGAAGGACTACGGAGCAGTACTTC. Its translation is CSARDPGRTTEQYF.

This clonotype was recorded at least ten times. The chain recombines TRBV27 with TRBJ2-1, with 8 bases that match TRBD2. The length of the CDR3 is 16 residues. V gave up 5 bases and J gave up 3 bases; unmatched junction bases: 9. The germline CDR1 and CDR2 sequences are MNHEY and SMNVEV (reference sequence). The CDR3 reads CASSPLAGEIYNEQFF. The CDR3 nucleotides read TGTGCCAGCAGTCCCCTAGCGGGCGAAATCTACAATGAGCAGTTCTTC.